The 20 T cell receptor beta chains below were found in one sample sequenced in a study of T cell clonality in common variable immunodeficiency. Study results and caveats: In common variable immunodeficiency, TCR beta chains reportedly carried fewer deletions and N-nucleotide insertions.

Which antigens these TCRs recognize remains unknown. TCRdb's copy holds only in-frame clones and misses some; the assay was immunoSEQ multiplex PCR. The repertoire consists of 25,000 to 35,000 clones, none detected only once. Source material: peripheral blood mononuclear cells. The receptors originated from a human donor with common variable immunodeficiency.

This clone was counted only a few times. The read ends 3 residues early relative to the CDR3; the germline J gene fills the gap. V and J are TRBV18 and TRBJ1-2; D ambiguous. The CDR3 runs 15 residues. V was trimmed by 1 base and J by 5 bases, leaving 14 bases between them. CDR1 and CDR2 from the germline V gene are KGHSH and LQKENI. The CDR3 here is CASSPLSGSEYGYTF. The DNA read from the CDR3 is TGTGCCAGCTCACCACTCTCCGGCAGCGAATATGGC.

This clone was recorded at least ten times. The read ends 3 residues shy of where the CDR3 ends; the end is completed using the germline J gene. This sequence joins TRBV30 and TRBJ2-3; D perhaps matches TRBD2 (7 bases). V was cut by 3 bases and J by 3 bases, with 10 bases left in between. The CDR3 covers 13 residues. Per germline, CDR1 GTSNPN and CDR2 SVGIG (reference sequence). Incomplete CDR3 DNA: TGTGCCTGGAGCGGGGGGCTGACAGATACG. Protein: CAWSGGLTDT. The entire CDR3 is CAWSGGLTDTQYF.

This clone occurred a few times. The read ends 3 residues early relative to the CDR3; the germline J gene fills the gap. This chain joins TRBV19 and TRBJ2-7; perhaps TRBD2 as D (5 bases). V dropped 0 bases and J dropped 2 bases, with 14 bases sitting between them. The CDR3 has 16 amino acids. Germline lookup yields CDR1 LNHDA and CDR2 SQIVND (reference sequence). CDR3: CASSIDSVGLPYEQYF. The sequenced CDR3 bases are TGTGCCAGTAGTATAGATTCTGTAGGACTTCCCTACGAG.

This clone was counted a few times. The read terminates 3 residues ahead of where the CDR3 ends, so the germline J gene completes it. The chain employs TRBV19 and TRBJ2-3, with 9 nucleotides matching TRBD2. V dropped 5 bases and J dropped 3; count of bases not matched to a gene: 9. The length of the CDR3 is 16 residues. Germline CDR1 and CDR2: LNHDA and SQIVND (reference sequence). The part of the CDR3 DNA that was read is TGTGCCAGTAGTCAACTCGGACTAGCGAGGACAGATACG. Its protein product is CASSQLGLARTDT. The entire CDR3 protein reads CASSQLGLARTDTQYF. The entire variable domain, with the rest obtained from reference TRBV19 and TRBJ2-3, is as follows: DGGITQSPKYLFRKEGQNVTLSCEQNLNHDAMYWYRQDPGQGLRLIYYSQIVNDFQKGDIAEGYSVSREKKESFPLTVTSAQKNPTAFYLCASSQLGLARTDTQYFGPGTRLTVL.

At least ten counts were recorded for this clone. The read is 3 residues too short to cover the CDR3 end, so that end is filled in from the germline J gene. The chain is built from TRBV20-1 and TRBJ1-4; D might be TRBD1 (5 bases). Germline-derived CDR1 and CDR2 are DFQATT and SNEGSKA (reference sequence). The CDR3 has 14 residues. V was shortened by 6 bases and J by 3 bases, with 14 bases between the two germline ends. Incomplete CDR3 DNA: TGCAGTGCGCAGCGGGGGACGGCTAATGAAAAA. Its protein is CSAQRGTANEK. The whole CDR3 is CSAQRGTANEKLFF.

The table lists this clone with many counts. The CDR3 is cut off 3 residues early in the read; its end comes from the germline J gene. The chain joins TRBV29-1 to TRBJ2-7; 10 bases are shared with TRBD2. The CDR3 sequence is 14 residues long. The germline CDR1 and CDR2 sequences are SQVTM and ANQGSEA. The ends lost 4 bases at V and 2 bases at J; junction bases unmatched: 5. Partial CDR3 DNA: TGCAGCGTTGCCCCTAGCGGGAGAACCTACGAG. Translating it yields CSVAPSGRTYE. The whole CDR3 region reads CSVAPSGRTYEQYF.

This clone showed up many times. Read coverage stops 3 residues before the CDR3 terminus; the germline J gene supplies the remainder. V is TRBV29-1 and J is TRBJ1-1; 7 positions match TRBD1. This CDR3 comprises 12 residues. Looked up from germline, CDR1 is SQVTM and CDR2 is ANQGSEA. After removal of 4 bases from V and 6 bases from J, the junction contained 5 bases not matched to a gene. The CDR3 bases that were read are TGCAGCGTTGGTCAGGGGGTATCTGAA. This sequence encodes CSVGQGVSE. The CDR3, in full, reads CSVGQGVSEAFF.

A few counts support this clone. The read stops 3 residues short of the end of the CDR3; the missing end is completed from the germline J gene. The V gene is TRBV6-1, the J gene TRBJ1-1; possibly TRBD1 for D (5 bases). In germline, CDR1 is MNHNS, CDR2 SASEGT. With 0 bases removed from V and 5 bases from J, the gap between germline ends came to 7 bases. This CDR3 contains 13 residues. The CDR3 protein is CASSEAAGTEAFF. The sequenced CDR3 bases are TGTGCCAGCAGTGAAGCAGCAGGGACTGAA.

This clone was counted at least ten times. Read sequence stops 3 residues before the CDR3 end, and the germline J gene provides the missing end. The V call is TRBV6-1, the J call TRBJ1-2; D is unresolved. The length of the CDR3 is 13 residues. CDR1 and CDR2 from the germline V gene are MNHNS and SASEGT. V was clipped by 4 bases and J by 7 bases, with 13 bases between them. The part of the CDR3 DNA that was read is TGTGCCAGCAGTGCTTCGGGTCAGACTGGC. Translated, it gives CASSASGQTG. The CDR3 in full is CASSASGQTGYTF.

This clone was seen at least ten times. The read terminates 3 residues before the CDR3 end, so the remaining end is supplied by the germline J gene. The gene calls are TRBV5-1 and TRBJ2-5, with 10 bases that match TRBD2. V was pared by 3 bases and J by 2 bases, with 13 bases of the junction left unmatched. CDR3 length equals 18 residues. Germline-derived CDR1 and CDR2 are SGHRS and YFSETQ. CDR3 amino acids: CASSSDLAGVRWQETQYF. CDR3 bases read: TGCGCCAGCAGCTCCGATCTAGCGGGAGTACGGTGGCAAGAGACC.

As concerns this clone: With the read ending 3 residues before the CDR3 end, the germline J gene is used to fill in that end. The chain is built from TRBV5-1 and TRBJ2-1, with TRBD2 matching 8 bases. This CDR3 is 17 amino acids long. Germline-derived CDR1 and CDR2 are SGHRS and YFSETQ. Trimming cost V 0 bases and J 7 bases; bases outside gene matches: 12. The covered CDR3 bases are TGCGCCAGCAGCTTGGTGTCGGGACTAGTCGCGTTTAATGAG. Its translation is CASSLVSGLVAFNE. Given in full, the CDR3 is CASSLVSGLVAFNEQFF. The full variable domain, completed using reference TRBV5-1 and TRBJ2-1, is KAGVTQTPRYLIKTRGQQVTLSCSPISGHRSVSWYQQTPGQGLQFLFEYFSETQRNKGNFPGRFSGRQFSNSRSEMNVSTLELGDSALYLCASSLVSGLVAFNEQFFGPGTRLTVL.

This clone came up many times. The read gets to within 3 residues of the CDR3 end, and the germline J gene fills in the rest. The chain links TRBV18 to TRBJ2-3, with D possibly matching TRBD2 (5 bases). The CDR3 extends over 15 amino acids. Trimming took off 3 bases at V and 0 bases at J, with 10 bases between the two ends. Germline CDR1 and CDR2: KGHSH and LQKENI. CDR3 DNA (partial): TGTGCCAGCTCACCGGTACTAGGAAGCACAGATACG. It codes for CASSPVLGSTDT. In full, the CDR3 reads CASSPVLGSTDTQYF.

This clone was counted a few times. The read falls 3 residues short of the CDR3 end, and the missing part is taken from the germline J gene. This rearrangement joins TRBV20-1 to TRBJ2-5; no clear D gene. V was pared by 4 bases and J by 4 bases, with 13 bases between. CDR3 length: 13 residues. Germline V CDR1 and CDR2: DFQATT, SNEGSKA (reference sequence). Incomplete CDR3 DNA: TGCAGTGCTACACCCCGGTCTGGAGAGACC. Translated: CSATPRSGET. The whole CDR3 protein reads CSATPRSGETQYF.

In its sample, this clone was seen a few times. The read ends 3 residues before the CDR3 terminus; that terminus is restored from the germline J gene. The chain employs TRBV6-2 or TRBV6-3 and TRBJ2-7; D is ambiguous. Germline CDR1 reads MNHEY; CDR2 reads SVGEGT. Trimming shortened V by 2 bases and J by 3 bases, and 5 bases separated the two germline ends. CDR3 length: 12 amino acids. CDR3 in amino acids: CASSYANYEQYF. CDR3 DNA, as far as it was read: TGTGCCAGCAGTTACGCTAACTACGAG.

This clone was observed at least ten times. The CDR3 end is not reached by the read, which stops 3 residues before it; the germline J gene fills it in. V usage is TRBV5-1 and J usage is TRBJ2-2, with D hard to call. The V gene's germline CDR1 is SGHRS and CDR2 YFSETQ. Trimming took off 0 bases at V and 5 bases at J, with 8 bases between the two ends. The CDR3 length is 14 residues. CDR3 DNA, as far as it was read: TGCGCCAGCAGCTTGGACGCCCGGACCGGGGAG. Translating it yields CASSLDARTGE. The whole CDR3 protein reads CASSLDARTGELFF.

This clone was counted only a few times. The sequenced fragment ends 3 residues before the CDR3 boundary, so the rest is inferred from the germline J gene. This chain links TRBV19 with TRBJ2-7, with D possibly matching TRBD1 (5 bases). The CDR3 covers 15 residues. Trimming cost V 3 bases and J 5 bases, with 17 bases left between them. CDR1 and CDR2 (germline): LNHDA, SQIVND (reference sequence). The part of the CDR3 DNA that was read is TGTGCCAGTAGTATCTCCCCGAATCAGGGCCACGAG. Its protein product is CASSISPNQGHE. The whole CDR3 sequence reads CASSISPNQGHEQYF.

The table lists this clone with many counts. The CDR3 is cut off 3 residues early in the read; its end comes from the germline J gene. J is TRBJ1-2 and V is TRBV6-1; 8 positions agree with TRBD1. Germline V gene sequence: CDR1 MNHNS, CDR2 SASEGT. The CDR3 length is 13 residues. V was clipped by 3 bases and J by 6 bases; unmatched bases: 3. The DNA read from the CDR3 is TGTGCCAGCAGTGATCGACAGGGGCATGGC. As protein: CASSDRQGHG. The full CDR3 protein is CASSDRQGHGYTF.

A word on this clone: The read ends 3 residues early relative to the CDR3; the germline J gene fills the gap. The V call is TRBV6-1, the J call TRBJ1-3, with D perhaps TRBD1 (6 bases). With 3 bases removed from V and 0 bases from J, the gap between germline ends came to 9 bases. The CDR3 has 15 amino acids. The germline V gene encodes CDR1 MNHNS and CDR2 SASEGT. Incomplete CDR3 DNA: TGTGCCAGCAGTGACGGACAGCGCTCTGGAAACACC. Encoded protein: CASSDGQRSGNT. The entire CDR3 is CASSDGQRSGNTIYF.

With respect to this clone: The CDR3 end falls 3 residues outside the read, so it is completed with the germline J gene. This chain links TRBV5-6 with TRBJ2-7; 9 nucleotides align to TRBD1. CDR3 length equals 14 residues. J lost 4 bases, V lost 4 bases, and 6 bases had no gene match. Germline V CDR1 and CDR2: SGHDT, YYEEEE. The CDR3 region is CASSRVGQGYEQYF. Partial CDR3 DNA: TGTGCCAGCAGCCGAGTGGGACAGGGATACGAG.

This clone was detected a few times. The read gets to within 3 residues of the CDR3 end, and the germline J gene fills in the rest. The chain links TRBV6-1 to TRBJ1-4; D is uncertain. Between the trimmed V and J ends, which lost 4 bases and 1 base, there was a span of 13 bases. CDR3 length: 16 amino acids. Germline values: CDR1 MNHNS, CDR2 SASEGT. This CDR3 reads CASSVPARLTNEKLFF. The part of the CDR3 DNA that was read is TGTGCCAGCAGTGTACCAGCGAGACTAACTAATGAAAAA.